This record covers a single TCR beta chain. At one end, the junction sequence differs from germline, possibly due to a read error. Germline lookup yields CDR1 SQVTM and CDR2 ANQGSEA. The CDR3 is 14 residues long. This sample was taken from a study of blood T cell repertoires in COVID-19. Background on the study: Both acute and convalescent COVID-19 samples were obtained from the United States, Italy and Spain.

Data came from immunoSEQ multiplex PCR; TCRdb stores just in-frame clones and leaves some out. This table holds 150,000 to 200,000 clones, roughly 80% found once. The chain uses TRBV29-1 and TRBJ1-1; 7 positions match TRBD1. The TCR was taken from a man aged 55-75 years with COVID-19, enrolled during active disease. The material sequenced was peripheral blood. The CDR3 coding sequence is TGCAGCGGGACCCTGACAGGGATGAACAGTGAAGCTTTCTTT. It is translated as CSGTLTGMNSEAFF.